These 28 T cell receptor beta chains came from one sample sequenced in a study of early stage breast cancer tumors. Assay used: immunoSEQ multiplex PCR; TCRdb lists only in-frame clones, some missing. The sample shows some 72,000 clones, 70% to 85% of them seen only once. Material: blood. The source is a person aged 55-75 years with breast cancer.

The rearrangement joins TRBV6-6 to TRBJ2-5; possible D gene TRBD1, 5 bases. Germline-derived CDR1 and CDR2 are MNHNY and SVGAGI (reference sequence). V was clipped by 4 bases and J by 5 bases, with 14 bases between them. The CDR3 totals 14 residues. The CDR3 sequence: CASSSAGLGETQYF. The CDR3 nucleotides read TGTGCCAGCAGTTCTGCAGGGTTAGGGGAGACCCAGTACTTC.

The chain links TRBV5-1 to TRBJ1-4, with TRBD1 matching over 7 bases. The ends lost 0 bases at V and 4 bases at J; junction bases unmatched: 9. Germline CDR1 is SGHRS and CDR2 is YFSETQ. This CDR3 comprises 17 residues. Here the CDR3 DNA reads TGCGCCAGCAGCTTGGGACAGGGCCAGTGGGGTAATGAAAAACTGTTTTTT. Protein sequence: CASSLGQGQWGNEKLFF. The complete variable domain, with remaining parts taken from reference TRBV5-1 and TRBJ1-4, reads KAGVTQTPRYLIKTRGQQVTLSCSPISGHRSVSWYQQTPGQGLQFLFEYFSETQRNKGNFPGRFSGRQFSNSRSEMNVSTLELGDSALYLCASSLGQGQWGNEKLFFGSGTQLSVL.

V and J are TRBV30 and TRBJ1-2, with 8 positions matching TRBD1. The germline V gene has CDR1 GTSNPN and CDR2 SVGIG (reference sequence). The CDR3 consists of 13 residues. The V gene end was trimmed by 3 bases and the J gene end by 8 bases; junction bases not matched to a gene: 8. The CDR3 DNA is TGTGCCTGGAGGGGACAGGCCCTTGGGGGCTACACCTTC. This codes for CAWRGQALGGYTF.

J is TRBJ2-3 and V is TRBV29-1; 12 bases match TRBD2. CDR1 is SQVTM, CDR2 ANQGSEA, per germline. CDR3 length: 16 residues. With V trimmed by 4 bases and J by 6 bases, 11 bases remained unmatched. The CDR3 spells CSVVGQGTSGGDTQYF. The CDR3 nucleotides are TGCAGCGTTGTCGGACAGGGCACTAGCGGGGGGGATACGCAGTATTTT.

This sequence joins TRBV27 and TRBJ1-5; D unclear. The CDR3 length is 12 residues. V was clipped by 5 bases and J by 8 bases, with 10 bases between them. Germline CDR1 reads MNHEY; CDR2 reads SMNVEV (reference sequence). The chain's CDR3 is CASSRYGEPQHF. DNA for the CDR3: TGTGCCAGCAGTCGTTATGGGGAGCCCCAGCATTTT.

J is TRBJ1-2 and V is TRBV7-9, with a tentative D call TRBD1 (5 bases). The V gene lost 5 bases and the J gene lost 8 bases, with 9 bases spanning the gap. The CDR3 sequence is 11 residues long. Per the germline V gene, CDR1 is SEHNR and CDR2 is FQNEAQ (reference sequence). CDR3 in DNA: TGTGCCAGCAGCCCAGGGCAGGGCTACACCTTC. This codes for CASSPGQGYTF.

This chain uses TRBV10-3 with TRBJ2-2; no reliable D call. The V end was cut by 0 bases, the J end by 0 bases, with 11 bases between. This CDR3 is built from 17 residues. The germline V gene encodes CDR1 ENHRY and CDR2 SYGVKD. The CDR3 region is CAISESRQRPNTGELFF. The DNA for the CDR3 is TGTGCCATCAGTGAGTCTCGGCAGCGCCCGAACACCGGGGAGCTGTTTTTT.

The CDR3 DNA follows: TGTGCCTGGAGTGGACGGGACTCTGGAAACACCATATATTTT. Amino acid sequence: CAWSGRDSGNTIYF. The chain combines TRBV30 with TRBJ1-3; no clear D gene. The CDR3 consists of 14 residues. Germline V gene data show CDR1 as GTSNPN and CDR2 as SVGIG (reference sequence). V lost 1 base, J lost 0 bases, and 7 bases lay in between.

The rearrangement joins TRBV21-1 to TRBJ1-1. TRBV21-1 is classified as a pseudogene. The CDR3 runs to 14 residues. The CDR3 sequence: CASSKVEHTREAFF. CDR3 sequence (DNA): TGTGCCAGCAGCAAAGTAGAGCACACGCGGGAAGCTTTCTTT.

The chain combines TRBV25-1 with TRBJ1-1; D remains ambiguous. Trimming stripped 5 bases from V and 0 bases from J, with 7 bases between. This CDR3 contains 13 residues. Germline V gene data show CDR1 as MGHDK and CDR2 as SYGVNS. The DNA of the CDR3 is TGTGCCAGCAGTCGGGCGGTGAACACTGAAGCTTTCTTT. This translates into CASSRAVNTEAFF. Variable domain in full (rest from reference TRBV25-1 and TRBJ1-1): EADIYQTPRYLVIGTGKKITLECSQTMGHDKMYWYQQDPGMELHLIHYSYGVNSTEKGDLSSESTVSRIRTEHFPLTLESARPSHTSQYLCASSRAVNTEAFFGQGTRLTVV.

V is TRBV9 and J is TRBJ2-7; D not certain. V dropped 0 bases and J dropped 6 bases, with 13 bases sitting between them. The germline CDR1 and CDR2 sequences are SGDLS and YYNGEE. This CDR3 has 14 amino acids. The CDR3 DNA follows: TGTGCCAGCAGCGTAGCTCTTTCCGATCTCGAGCAGTACTTC. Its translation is CASSVALSDLEQYF. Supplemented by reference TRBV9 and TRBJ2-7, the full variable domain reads DSGVTQTPKHLITATGQRVTLRCSPRSGDLSVYWYQQSLDQGLQFLIQYYNGEERAKGNILERFSAQQFPDLHSELNLSSLELGDSALYFCASSVALSDLEQYFGPGTRLTVT.

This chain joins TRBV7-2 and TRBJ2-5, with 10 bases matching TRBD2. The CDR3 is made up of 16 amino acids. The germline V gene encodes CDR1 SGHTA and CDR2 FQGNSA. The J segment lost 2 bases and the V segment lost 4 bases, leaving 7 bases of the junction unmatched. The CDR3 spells CASSSDSGRTQETQYF. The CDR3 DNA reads TGTGCCAGCAGCTCAGATAGCGGGAGGACACAAGAGACCCAGTACTTC.

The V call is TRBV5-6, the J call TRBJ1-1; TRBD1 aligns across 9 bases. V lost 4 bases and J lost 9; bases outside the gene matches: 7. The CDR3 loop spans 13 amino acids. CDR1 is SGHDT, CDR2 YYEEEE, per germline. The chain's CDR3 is CASSMVGQGKAFF. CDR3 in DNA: TGTGCCAGCAGCATGGTTGGACAGGGGAAAGCTTTCTTT.

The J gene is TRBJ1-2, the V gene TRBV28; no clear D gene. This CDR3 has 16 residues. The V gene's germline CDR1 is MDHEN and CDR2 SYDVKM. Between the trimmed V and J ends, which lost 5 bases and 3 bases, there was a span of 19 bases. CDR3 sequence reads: CASSLTSPGDYYGYTF. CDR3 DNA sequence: TGTGCCAGCAGTCTGACAAGCCCTGGGGATTACTATGGCTACACCTTC.

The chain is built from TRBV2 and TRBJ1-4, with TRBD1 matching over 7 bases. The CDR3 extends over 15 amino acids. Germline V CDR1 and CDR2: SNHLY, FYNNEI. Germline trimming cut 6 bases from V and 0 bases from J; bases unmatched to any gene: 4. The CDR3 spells CASREGQTTNEKLFF. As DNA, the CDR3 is TGTGCCAGCAGGGAGGGACAGACAACTAATGAAAAACTGTTTTTT.

The chain's CDR3 is CASSYSKGGKKTQYF. The DNA for the CDR3 is TGTGCCAGCAGTTACTCGAAGGGAGGGAAAAAGACCCAGTACTTC. The rearrangement uses TRBV6-5 and TRBJ2-5; TRBD2 matches 7 bases. Germline loops: CDR1 MNHEY, CDR2 SVGAGI. V dropped 0 bases and J dropped 6; count of bases not matched to a gene: 7. CDR3 size: 15 residues.

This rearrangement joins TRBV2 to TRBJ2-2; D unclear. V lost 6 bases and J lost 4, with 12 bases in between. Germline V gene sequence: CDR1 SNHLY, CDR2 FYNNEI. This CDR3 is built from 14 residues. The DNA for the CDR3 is TGTGCCAGCAGCCAGGTATCGACCACCGGGGAGCTGTTTTTT. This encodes CASSQVSTTGELFF.

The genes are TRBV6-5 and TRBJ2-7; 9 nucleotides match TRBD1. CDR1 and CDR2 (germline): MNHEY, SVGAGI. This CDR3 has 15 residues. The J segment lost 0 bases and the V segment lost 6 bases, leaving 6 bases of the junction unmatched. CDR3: CASSRGQGLSYEQYF. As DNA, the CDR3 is TGTGCCAGCAGCCGGGGACAGGGACTCTCCTACGAGCAGTACTTC.

The CDR3 DNA sequence: TGTGCCAGCCGCCCCGGGGGGACTAGCGGGGGGGCGGGCGAGCAGTACTTC. It encodes CASRPGGTSGGAGEQYF. The chain employs TRBV28 and TRBJ2-7, with TRBD2 identical over 16 bases. CDR1 and CDR2 (germline): MDHEN, SYDVKM. There are 17 residues in the CDR3. Trimming at V came to 8 bases and at J to 6 bases, leaving 13 bases not matched to a gene.

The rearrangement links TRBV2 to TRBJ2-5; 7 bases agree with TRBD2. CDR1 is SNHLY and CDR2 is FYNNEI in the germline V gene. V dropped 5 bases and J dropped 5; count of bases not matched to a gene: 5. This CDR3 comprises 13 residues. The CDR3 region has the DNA TGTGCCAGCAGTACCCACGGGGGGGAGACCCAGTACTTC. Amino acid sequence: CASSTHGGETQYF.

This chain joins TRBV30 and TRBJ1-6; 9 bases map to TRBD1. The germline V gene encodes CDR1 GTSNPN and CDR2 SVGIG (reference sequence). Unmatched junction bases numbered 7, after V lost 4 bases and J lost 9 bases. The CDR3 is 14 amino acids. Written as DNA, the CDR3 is TGTGCCTGGACCTTAAACAGGGGGCTTTCACCCCTCCACTTT. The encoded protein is CAWTLNRGLSPLHF.

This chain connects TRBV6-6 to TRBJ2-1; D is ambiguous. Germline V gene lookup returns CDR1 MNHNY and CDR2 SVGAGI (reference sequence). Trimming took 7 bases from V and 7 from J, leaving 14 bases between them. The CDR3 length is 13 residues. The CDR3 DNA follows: TGTGCCAGCATCGACCGACCGGGTAATGAGCAGTTCTTC. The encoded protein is CASIDRPGNEQFF.

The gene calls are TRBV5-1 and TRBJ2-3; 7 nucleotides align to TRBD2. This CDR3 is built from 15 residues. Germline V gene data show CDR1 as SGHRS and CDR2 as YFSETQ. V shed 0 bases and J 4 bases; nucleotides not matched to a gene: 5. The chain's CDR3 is CASSLGGRGADTQYF. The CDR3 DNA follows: TGCGCCAGCAGCTTGGGAGGACGGGGGGCAGATACGCAGTATTTT.

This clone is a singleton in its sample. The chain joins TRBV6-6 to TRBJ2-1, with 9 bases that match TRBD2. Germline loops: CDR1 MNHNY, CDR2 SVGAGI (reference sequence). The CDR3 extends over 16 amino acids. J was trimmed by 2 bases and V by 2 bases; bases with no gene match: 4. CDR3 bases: TGTGCCAGCAGTTACCTCCTAGCGGGACCCTACAATGAGCAGTTCTTC. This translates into CASSYLLAGPYNEQFF.

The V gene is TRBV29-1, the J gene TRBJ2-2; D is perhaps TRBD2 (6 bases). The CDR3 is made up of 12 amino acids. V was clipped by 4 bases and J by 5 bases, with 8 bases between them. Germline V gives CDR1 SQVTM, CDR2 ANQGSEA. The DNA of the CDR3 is TGCAGCGTTGCCCGGGGGACCGGGGAGCTGTTTTTT. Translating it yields CSVARGTGELFF.

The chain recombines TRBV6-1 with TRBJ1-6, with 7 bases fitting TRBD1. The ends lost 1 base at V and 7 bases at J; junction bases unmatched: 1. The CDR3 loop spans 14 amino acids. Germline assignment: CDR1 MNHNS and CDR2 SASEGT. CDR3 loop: CASSEGTGNSPLHF. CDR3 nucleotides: TGTGCCAGCAGTGAAGGGACAGGCAATTCACCCCTCCACTTT.

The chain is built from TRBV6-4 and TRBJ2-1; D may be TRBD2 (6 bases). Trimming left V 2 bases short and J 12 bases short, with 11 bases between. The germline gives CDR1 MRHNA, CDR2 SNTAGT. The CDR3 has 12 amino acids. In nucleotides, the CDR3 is TGTGCCAGCAGTGACGGGGGGATCCGGCAGTTCTTC. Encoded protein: CASSDGGIRQFF.

The DNA of the CDR3 is TGTGCCAGCACTGGACAGGGCCACACTGAAGCTTTCTTT. It is translated as CASTGQGHTEAFF. The V call is TRBV6-1, the J call TRBJ1-1, with 8 bases identical to TRBD1. The germline V gene encodes CDR1 MNHNS and CDR2 SASEGT. Trimming at V came to 7 bases and at J to 3 bases, leaving 4 bases not matched to a gene. The CDR3 loop spans 13 amino acids.